Listed below are T cell receptor beta chains from one sample, sequenced in a study of identical twins. TCRdb re-derived calls from the 5' RACE reads in MiXCR, one entry per CDR3 protein. The table records about 550,000 distinct CDR3 sequences, under 25% of them present only once. These data are also associated with another study on yellow fever vaccine responses in identical twins.

The sample consisted of CD4+ T cells sorted from blood. The receptors shown here come from a woman under 30 in good health. Each CDR3 is given with its conserved first and last residue. A D gene is named only where the DNA matches it firmly. Expanded clones get a size class; other rows say once, few or many, or leave the size out.

J gene	clone size	V gene	D gene	CDR3 DNA	CDR3 protein
TRBJ1-5	few	TRBV20-1	.	TGCAGTGCTAGCACGGGAGTGAGCAATCAGCCCCAGCATTTT	CSASTGVSNQPQHF
TRBJ2-7	.	TRBV12-3/TRBV12-4	.	TGTGCCAGCAGCCTTAGCACAAACCACGAGCAGTACTTC	CASSLSTNHEQYF
TRBJ2-5	.	TRBV10-3	.	TGTGCCATCAGTTCAGCGGGTGCAGGGGAGACCCAGTACTTC	CAISSAGAGETQYF
TRBJ2-3	.	TRBV15	.	TGTGCCACCGGGGGGTCCAGCGGAGCGACAGATACGCAGTATTTT	CATGGSSGATDTQYF
TRBJ2-1	few	TRBV4-1	.	TGCGCCAGCAGCCAGCCACTTACATGGGGCCATGAGCAGTTCTTC	CASSQPLTWGHEQFF
TRBJ2-1	few	TRBV12-3/TRBV12-4	TRBD2	TGTGCCAGCAGTTTTGGTGGGCTAGCGGGAGGCCGTGAGCAGTTCTTC	CASSFGGLAGGREQFF
TRBJ2-5	.	TRBV21-1	.	TGTGCCAGCAGCCCCACAAAGACAGGGAGGGAGACCCAGTACTTC	CASSPTKTGRETQYF
TRBJ2-1	few	TRBV15	.	TGTGCCACCAGCAGGGGAAGCTCCTACAATGAGCAGTTCTTC	CATSRGSSYNEQFF
TRBJ2-3	few	TRBV12-3/TRBV12-4	.	TGTGCCAGCAGTTTAGACACTGTGAGCACAGATACGCAGTATTTT	CASSLDTVSTDTQYF
TRBJ2-2	.	TRBV20-1	.	TGCAGTGCAATGACGGGTTACAGCACCGGGGAGCTGTTTTTT	CSAMTGYSTGELFF
TRBJ2-5	.	TRBV7-3	.	TGTGCCAGCAGCTTTAGTGGCCGGGGCAGGCAACAAGAGACCCAGTACTTC	CASSFSGRGRQQETQYF
TRBJ1-1	.	TRBV18	.	TGTGCCAGCTCACCACCGAACAGGCTTGAAGCTTTCTTT	CASSPPNRLEAFF
TRBJ2-1	few	TRBV4-2	.	TGTGCCAGCAGCCAAGATGATGGTTCCTACAATGAGCAGTTCTTC	CASSQDDGSYNEQFF
TRBJ2-1	few	TRBV4-1	TRBD2	TGCGCCAGCGAATCTAGCGGGAGGCGGTCCTACAATGAGCAGTTCTTC	CASESSGRRSYNEQFF
TRBJ2-2	.	TRBV24-1	.	TGTGCCACCTCATTGACAGGGACTCTCACCGGGGAGCTGTTTTTT	CATSLTGTLTGELFF
TRBJ1-1	few	TRBV5-6	.	TGTGCCAGCACCCGGACACCGGAGAACACTGAAGCTTTCTTT	CASTRTPENTEAFF
TRBJ2-2	.	TRBV10-3	.	TGTGCCATCAGTGAGACCGGGGCCGGAAACACCGGGGAGCTGTTTTTT	CAISETGAGNTGELFF
TRBJ2-2	.	TRBV10-3	TRBD1	TGTGCCACCTTAGGACAGGGTAACACCGGGGAGCTGTTTTTT	CATLGQGNTGELFF
TRBJ2-2	few	TRBV7-9	TRBD1	TGTGCCAGCAGCTCACAGGGGGCGCAAAGCGGGGAGCTGTTTTTT	CASSSQGAQSGELFF
TRBJ2-5	few	TRBV28	.	TGTGCCACCGTTCGGATGGAGAGCTCCGAGACCCAGTACTTC	CATVRMESSETQYF
TRBJ2-3	once	TRBV7-9	.	TGTGCCAGCAGCGGGTCTCCGGATACGCAGTATTTT	CASSGSPDTQYF
TRBJ2-3	.	TRBV24-1	TRBD2	TGTGCCACCAGTGATAGGAGGACTAGCGGGAACACAGATACGCAGTATTTT	CATSDRRTSGNTDTQYF
TRBJ2-4	.	TRBV6-5	.	TGTGCCAGCAGTTACTCCGGAGGGGAGGACATTCAGTACTTC	CASSYSGGEDIQYF